This passage covers 3 T cell receptor beta chains from one sample sequenced in a study of cytomegalovirus exposure and HLA in healthy donors. A multiplex PCR was run with 60 Vbeta primers and 13 Jbeta primers. Clones were sequenced by immunoSEQ multiplex PCR, and TCRdb holds only the in-frame ones, with some missing. The sample includes some 100,000 clones, about 81% of them seen just once. Source material: PBMCs. The receptors derive from a man between 18 and 29 years old in good health and CMV-seronegative.

The rearrangement uses TRBV19 and TRBJ1-2; TRBD1 matches at 8 bases. Per germline, CDR1 LNHDA and CDR2 SQIVND (reference sequence). V trimming: 3 bases; J trimming: 4 bases; junction bases outside the gene matches: 7. CDR3 length: 15 residues. The CDR3 is CASSILTGAGYGYTF. CDR3 DNA: TGTGCCAGTAGTATCCTGACAGGGGCCGGCTATGGCTACACCTTC.

V gene TRBV6-5 combines with J gene TRBJ2-7; 9 bases align to TRBD2. This CDR3 has 14 amino acids. V trimming: 6 bases; J trimming: 2 bases; junction bases outside the gene matches: 5. CDR1 and CDR2 (germline): MNHEY, SVGAGI. CDR3 in amino acids: CASSRLAVAYEQYF. DNA for the CDR3: TGTGCCAGCAGCCGACTAGCGGTAGCCTACGAGCAGTACTTC.

J is TRBJ2-7 and V is TRBV7-9; 7 bases fit TRBD2. The CDR3 is 16 residues long. CDR1 is SEHNR and CDR2 is FQNEAQ in the germline V gene (reference sequence). The junction had 13 bases not matched to a gene; V was cut back by 5 bases and J by 3 bases. In DNA, the CDR3 is TGTGCCAGCAGCCCCCTGAGCGGGGAGGAGAGCTACGAGCAGTACTTC. It specifies CASSPLSGEESYEQYF.